The 30 T cell receptor beta chains listed next were all sequenced from one sample in a study of T cells in narcolepsy. TCRdb keeps only in-frame clones here, not all; method: immunoSEQ multiplex PCR. The sample carries 25,000 to 35,000 clones, 60% to 85% recorded once. Specimen: memory (CD45RA-) CD4+ T cells from blood. The source of these receptors is a human donor in good health.

The chain has TRBV6-6 and TRBJ2-7; possibly TRBD1 for D (6 bases). V was trimmed by 11 bases and J by 1 base, leaving 12 bases between them. Germline-derived CDR1 and CDR2 are MNHNY and SVGAGI (reference sequence). The CDR3 runs 12 residues. This CDR3 reads CAVGTNSYEQYF. Written as DNA, the CDR3 is TGTGCCGTCGGGACAAATTCCTACGAGCAGTACTTC.

This chain joins TRBV7-9 and TRBJ2-6; 8 positions match TRBD1. CDR3 length: 19 residues. Losses at the gene ends were 5 bases for V and 0 bases for J; bases not matched to a gene: 12. Germline V gene lookup returns CDR1 SEHNR and CDR2 FQNEAQ (reference sequence). CDR3 amino acids: CASSPWAGTGRSGANVLTF. CDR3 DNA sequence: TGTGCCAGCAGCCCATGGGCCGGGACAGGACGCTCTGGGGCCAACGTCCTGACTTTC.

The genes are TRBV28 and TRBJ1-1; D uncertain. There are 12 residues in the CDR3. Trimming stripped 5 bases from V and 0 bases from J, with 4 bases between. The germline CDR1 and CDR2 sequences are MDHEN and SYDVKM. CDR3 DNA: TGTGCCAGCAGTACTTTGAACACTGAAGCTTTCTTT. Its protein product is CASSTLNTEAFF.

This chain connects TRBV18 to TRBJ2-6, with D possibly TRBD1 on 6 matching bases. The ends were cut back, 1 base at V and 3 bases at J, with 13 bases in the middle. The germline CDR1 and CDR2 sequences are KGHSH and LQKENI. The CDR3 contains 17 residues. This CDR3 is CASSPLGRGNGANVLTF. CDR3 nucleotide sequence: TGTGCCAGCTCACCACTGGGCAGGGGCAATGGGGCCAACGTCCTGACTTTC.

This clone was counted between two and nine times. The chain combines TRBV18 with TRBJ1-4; no reliable D call. V lost 2 bases, J lost 2 bases, and 6 bases lay in between. CDR3 length equals 14 residues. CDR1 and CDR2 from the germline V gene are KGHSH and LQKENI. The CDR3 reads CASSPGMTNEKLFF. The CDR3 nucleotides read TGTGCCAGCTCACCAGGGATGACTAATGAAAAACTGTTTTTT.

The gene calls are TRBV7-6 and TRBJ2-1; tentative D call: TRBD1 (5 bases). In germline, CDR1 is SGHVS, CDR2 FNYEAQ. The V and J ends lost 2 bases and 1 base respectively, with 9 bases between them. The CDR3 is made up of 15 amino acids. Written as DNA, the CDR3 is TGTGCCAGCAGCTTAAACCAGGGATCCTACAATGAGCAGTTCTTC. Translation: CASSLNQGSYNEQFF.

V usage is TRBV9 and J usage is TRBJ2-1, with a weak D call TRBD2 (6 bases). With 4 bases removed from V and 3 bases from J, the gap between germline ends came to 17 bases. This CDR3 has 16 amino acids. Germline CDR1 and CDR2: SGDLS and YYNGEE. CDR3 sequence reads: CASSPRLASFYNEQFF. DNA for the CDR3: TGTGCCAGCAGCCCCCGTCTAGCGTCATTCTACAATGAGCAGTTCTTC.

CDR3 region: CASSPQAGTIAKNIQYF. The CDR3 DNA is TGTGCCAGCAGCCCTCAAGCCGGGACAATAGCCAAAAACATTCAGTACTTC. The chain combines TRBV7-2 with TRBJ2-4, with D possibly TRBD1 on 6 matching bases. V was shortened by 5 bases and J by 0 bases, with 17 bases between the two germline ends. The CDR3 length is 17 residues. Germline V gives CDR1 SGHTA, CDR2 FQGNSA.

The rearrangement uses TRBV7-6 and TRBJ2-7; 7 nucleotides match TRBD2. The trim removed 5 bases at V and 1 base at J, leaving 2 bases unmatched. CDR1 is SGHVS, CDR2 FNYEAQ, per germline. The CDR3 length is 13 residues. Written as DNA, the CDR3 is TGTGCCAGCAGCCGGGGGGTGTCCTACGAGCAGTACTTC. Translating it yields CASSRGVSYEQYF.

The rearrangement joins TRBV10-3 to TRBJ1-2; D ambiguous. Trimming removed 2 bases at V and 1 base at J, with 5 bases between. The CDR3 runs 13 residues. Germline lookup yields CDR1 ENHRY and CDR2 SYGVKD. The CDR3 loop is CAISEKNNYGYTF. DNA for the CDR3: TGTGCCATCAGTGAGAAGAATAACTATGGCTACACCTTC.

V is TRBV27 and J is TRBJ2-1, with 9 bases fitting TRBD2. In germline, CDR1 is MNHEY, CDR2 SMNVEV (reference sequence). CDR3 length: 15 residues. V was clipped by 2 bases and J by 9 bases; unmatched bases: 8. CDR3 DNA: TGTGCCAGCAGTTTAAGGCTAGCGGGGACGGGTGAGCAGTTCTTC. Its translation: CASSLRLAGTGEQFF.

The chain has TRBV5-1 and TRBJ1-4; D not certain. Trimming shortened V by 4 bases and J by 5 bases, and 18 bases separated the two germline ends. The CDR3 has 16 residues. The germline gives CDR1 SGHRS, CDR2 YFSETQ. The CDR3 loop is CASSQTPAGRNEKLFF. CDR3 DNA: TGCGCCAGCAGCCAGACGCCCGCAGGAAGAAATGAAAAACTGTTTTTT.

The CDR3, as DNA: TGTGCCAGTGCCTCACTAATGAACACTGAAGCTTTCTTT. This sequence encodes CASASLMNTEAFF. The rearrangement joins TRBV6-5 to TRBJ1-1; D not resolved. Germline V CDR1 and CDR2: MNHEY, SVGAGI. The CDR3 has 13 amino acids. V dropped 9 bases and J dropped 0 bases, with 11 bases sitting between them.

This rearrangement joins TRBV18 to TRBJ2-5, with 7 bases identical to TRBD2. The DNA matches TRBJ2-7 better at its end, which makes the J call doubtful. Germline lookup yields CDR1 KGHSH and CDR2 LQKENI. The CDR3 totals 11 residues. CDR3 region: CASSGEGEQYF. The CDR3, as DNA: TGTGCCAGCTCAGGGGAGGGCGAGCAGTACTTC.

This chain uses TRBV16 with TRBJ2-4; 9 bases fit TRBD2. The V gene's germline CDR1 is KGHSY and CDR2 FQNENV. CDR3 length: 15 residues. V was clipped by 3 bases and J by 6 bases; unmatched bases: 6. The CDR3 here is CASSQSATSGNIQYF. In nucleotides, the CDR3 is TGTGCCAGCAGCCAGTCAGCGACTAGCGGAAACATTCAGTACTTC.

This chain joins TRBV5-4 and TRBJ1-2; 7 nucleotides align to TRBD1. The germline V gene has CDR1 SGHNT and CDR2 YYREEE (reference sequence). The CDR3 has 18 amino acids. J gave up 4 bases and V 4 bases, and 19 bases lay outside the gene matches. The CDR3 DNA sequence: TGTGCCAGCAGCACGTCGACACAGGGGATATTGAGGCTCTATGGCTACACCTTC. Protein sequence: CASSTSTQGILRLYGYTF.

The rearrangement uses TRBV7-9 and TRBJ2-7; possibly TRBD1 for D (8 bases). Per germline, CDR1 SEHNR and CDR2 FQNEAQ (reference sequence). CDR3 length: 16 amino acids. V dropped 5 bases and J dropped 1 base, with 18 bases sitting between them. Here the CDR3 reads CASSKQGGFISYEQYF. CDR3 in DNA: TGTGCCAGCAGCAAACAGGGGGGGTTTATATCCTACGAGCAGTACTTC.

Only one count was recorded for this clone. The chain carries TRBV7-9 and TRBJ1-1; D remains ambiguous. Germline lookup yields CDR1 SEHNR and CDR2 FQNEAQ (reference sequence). With 8 bases removed from V and 0 bases from J, the gap between germline ends came to 10 bases. This CDR3 is 13 amino acids long. CDR3 sequence reads: CASGFLMNTEAFF. CDR3 bases: TGTGCCAGCGGGTTCCTCATGAACACTGAAGCTTTCTTT.

This chain links TRBV18 with TRBJ1-4; D may be TRBD1 (5 bases). Trimming pared 3 bases from V and 0 bases from J, leaving 14 bases between. This CDR3 spans 17 amino acids. Germline V gene data show CDR1 as KGHSH and CDR2 as LQKENI. The CDR3 region is CASSPFRGGTTNEKLFF. The CDR3 DNA follows: TGTGCCAGCTCACCGTTTCGGGGCGGAACAACTAATGAAAAACTGTTTTTT. The complete variable domain, with remaining parts taken from reference TRBV18 and TRBJ1-4, reads NAGVMQNPRHLVRRRGQEARLRCSPMKGHSHVYWYRQLPEEGLKFMVYLQKENIIDESGMPKERFSAEFPKEGPSILRIQQVVRGDSAAYFCASSPFRGGTTNEKLFFGSGTQLSVL.

The J gene is TRBJ2-7, the V gene TRBV9; 8 bases map to TRBD2. J was trimmed by 2 bases and V by 2 bases; bases with no gene match: 6. The CDR3 is 15 residues long. Per the germline V gene, CDR1 is SGDLS and CDR2 is YYNGEE. CDR3: CASSVGREAAYEQYF. In nucleotides, the CDR3 is TGTGCCAGCAGCGTCGGGAGGGAGGCAGCCTACGAGCAGTACTTC.

V is TRBV7-2 and J is TRBJ2-5; 13 nucleotides line up with TRBD2. The J segment lost 2 bases and the V segment lost 3 bases, leaving 6 bases of the junction unmatched. The germline gives CDR1 SGHTA, CDR2 FQGNSA. The CDR3 contains 17 residues. DNA of the CDR3: TGTGCCAGCAGCTTGTACCCGGGACTAGCGGGACAAGAGACCCAGTACTTC. Protein: CASSLYPGLAGQETQYF.

This sequence joins TRBV9 and TRBJ1-1; D is uncertain. The CDR3 sequence is 13 residues long. CDR1 is SGDLS, CDR2 YYNGEE, per germline. Trimming cost V 0 bases and J 0 bases, with 3 bases left between them. CDR3 DNA sequence: TGTGCCAGCAGCGTAGAGGTGAACACTGAAGCTTTCTTT. The encoded protein is CASSVEVNTEAFF. Based on the CDR3 plus reference TRBV9 and TRBJ1-1, the full variable domain is DSGVTQTPKHLITATGQRVTLRCSPRSGDLSVYWYQQSLDQGLQFLIQYYNGEERAKGNILERFSAQQFPDLHSELNLSSLELGDSALYFCASSVEVNTEAFFGQGTRLTVV.

V and J are TRBV2 and TRBJ2-5; no reliable D call. From germline, CDR1 is SNHLY and CDR2 FYNNEI. The CDR3 runs 12 residues. V lost 6 bases and J 7 bases, leaving 12 bases between the germline ends. The CDR3 nucleotides read TGTGCCAGCAGCATGACGGAAACGACCCAGTACTTC. Translating gives CASSMTETTQYF.

The CDR3 loop reads CASSQTGTGVQIGNQPQHF. The CDR3 DNA follows: TGCGCCAGCAGTCAAACCGGGACAGGGGTCCAAATTGGCAATCAGCCCCAGCATTTT. J is TRBJ1-5 and V is TRBV23-1, with 10 bases that match TRBD1. TRBV23-1 is given ORF status, its function remaining uncertain. The length of the CDR3 is 19 residues. J gave up 2 bases and V 2 bases, and 12 bases lay outside the gene matches.

This rearrangement joins TRBV27 to TRBJ2-7; 11 bases agree with TRBD2. Germline-derived CDR1 and CDR2 are MNHEY and SMNVEV (reference sequence). The length of the CDR3 is 19 residues. Germline trimming cut 2 bases from V and 2 bases from J; bases unmatched to any gene: 14. The CDR3 protein is CASSLGAGVAGGFTYEQYF. DNA for the CDR3: TGTGCCAGCAGTTTAGGGGCAGGGGTAGCGGGGGGGTTCACCTACGAGCAGTACTTC.

This clone was picked up one time. The V gene is TRBV11-2, the J gene TRBJ2-7; D gene unclear. CDR1 is SGHAT, CDR2 FQNNGV, per germline. This CDR3 region has 11 residues. V was shortened by 4 bases and J by 4 bases, with 5 bases between the two germline ends. CDR3 residues: CASSSFYEQYF. DNA of the CDR3: TGTGCCAGCAGCTCCTTTTACGAGCAGTACTTC.

The V gene is TRBV12-5, the J gene TRBJ2-7, with D possibly TRBD1 on 5 matching bases. The length of the CDR3 is 13 residues. The V gene lost 4 bases and the J gene lost 6 bases, with 13 bases spanning the gap. Germline loops: CDR1 LGHNT, CDR2 FRNRAP. The CDR3 bases are TGTGCTAGTGGTTATTCGACAGAAAGCGAGCAGTACTTC. It encodes CASGYSTESEQYF. The variable domain in full, completed from reference TRBV12-5 and TRBJ2-7, reads DARVTQTPRHKVTEMGQEVTMRCQPILGHNTVFWYRQTMMQGLELLAYFRNRAPLDDSGMPKDRFSAEMPDATLATLKIQPSEPRDSAVYFCASGYSTESEQYFGPGTRLTVT.

This chain connects TRBV18 to TRBJ2-7, with D maybe TRBD2 (6 bases). Germline CDR1 reads KGHSH; CDR2 reads LQKENI. Trimming removed 2 bases at V and 0 bases at J, with 11 bases between. The CDR3 covers 15 residues. As DNA, the CDR3 is TGTGCCAGCTCACCAGGGACTCGAAGCTCCTACGAGCAGTACTTC. It encodes CASSPGTRSSYEQYF.

The chain links TRBV28 to TRBJ2-7; 9 bases match TRBD1. This CDR3 is 15 amino acids long. Germline CDR1 MDHEN, CDR2 SYDVKM. The J segment lost 3 bases and the V segment lost 5 bases, leaving 8 bases of the junction unmatched. CDR3: CASSLPGTGNYEQYF. The CDR3 DNA reads TGTGCCAGCAGTCTCCCCGGGACAGGGAACTACGAGCAGTACTTC.

This clone was counted between two and nine times. The chain employs TRBV29-1 and TRBJ2-5; 8 nucleotides agree with TRBD1. Germline CDR1 and CDR2: SQVTM and ANQGSEA. There are 14 residues in the CDR3. Trimming took 3 bases from V and 2 from J; bases not matched to a gene: 5. CDR3 bases: TGCAGCGTTGAGGACAGGGCATATCAAGAGACCCAGTACTTC. This sequence encodes CSVEDRAYQETQYF.